These 27 T cell receptor beta chains originate from one sample sequenced in a study of cytomegalovirus exposure and HLA in healthy donors. The PCR used 60 Vbeta and 13 Jbeta primers. Here immunoSEQ multiplex PCR was the method, and the copy in TCRdb shows in-frame clones only, minus some. This listing includes about 39,000 clones. Sequenced sample: PBMCs. The origin of the receptors is a male donor in good health and CMV-seronegative.

The chain links TRBV4-1 to TRBJ1-2; no clear D gene. The CDR3 is 15 residues long. V lost 4 bases to trimming and J lost 4 bases, with 16 bases between them. CDR1 and CDR2 (germline): MGHRA, YSYEKL. CDR3: CASSPVSGLPYGYTF. The CDR3 region has the DNA TGCGCCAGCAGCCCTGTGTCAGGACTACCCTATGGCTACACCTTC.

J is TRBJ2-1 and V is TRBV10-3; D might be TRBD2 (5 bases). This CDR3 region has 14 residues. Looked up from germline, CDR1 is ENHRY and CDR2 is SYGVKD. The V end lost 6 bases, the J end lost 0 bases, and 9 bases lay between the germline ends. The CDR3 region is CAIRDSGSYNEQFF. CDR3 DNA: TGTGCCATCAGGGACTCCGGCTCCTACAATGAGCAGTTCTTC.

This chain uses TRBV6-6 with TRBJ1-5; D possibly corresponds to TRBD1 (6 bases). CDR1 is MNHNY, CDR2 SVGAGI, per germline (reference sequence). CDR3 size: 14 residues. Trimming shortened V by 6 bases and J by 3 bases, and 12 bases separated the two germline ends. In DNA form, the CDR3 reads TGTGCCAGCAGACCGGGGGGGCACAATCAGCCCCAGCATTTT. Translating gives CASRPGGHNQPQHF.

This sequence joins TRBV7-6 and TRBJ2-7; tentatively, D is TRBD1 (5 bases). V lost 3 bases, J lost 0 bases, and 12 bases lay in between. CDR3 length: 15 residues. Germline V lookup: CDR1 SGHVS, CDR2 FNYEAQ. The CDR3 region is CASSFLADSSYEQYF. The CDR3 DNA reads as TGTGCCAGCAGCTTTCTGGCAGACAGCTCCTACGAGCAGTACTTC. Looking up the rest from reference TRBV7-6 and TRBJ2-7 gives the full variable domain: GAGVSQSPRYKVTKRGQDVALRCDPISGHVSLYWYRQALGQGPEFLTYFNYEAQQDKSGLPNDRFSAERPEGSISTLTIQRTEQRDSAMYRCASSFLADSSYEQYFGPGTRLTVT.

V is TRBV18 and J is TRBJ1-6; 8 bases are a match to TRBD1. The germline CDR1 and CDR2 sequences are KGHSH and LQKENI. Trimming took 3 bases from V and 6 from J; bases not matched to a gene: 13. The CDR3 contains 18 residues. The DNA for the CDR3 is TGTGCCAGCTCACCGTTGGGACAGGCACCTCCCGGTAATTCACCCCTCCACTTT. Encoded protein: CASSPLGQAPPGNSPLHF.

The V call is TRBV4-1, the J call TRBJ2-2; 16 bases map to TRBD2. With 3 bases clipped from V and 0 bases from J, the junction kept 7 bases outside the gene matches. The CDR3 contains 20 residues. CDR1 is MGHRA, CDR2 YSYEKL, per germline. CDR3 bases: TGCGCCAGCAGCCAGGGCCCGGGACTAGCGGGGGGGCCGAACACCGGGGAGCTGTTTTTT. Translated, it gives CASSQGPGLAGGPNTGELFF.

J is TRBJ2-2 and V is TRBV19; 8 bases align to TRBD2. With V trimmed by 7 bases and J by 6 bases, 10 bases remained unmatched. The germline V gene has CDR1 LNHDA and CDR2 SQIVND (reference sequence). The CDR3 spans 15 residues. The chain's CDR3 is CASISWTSRPGELFF. The CDR3 DNA follows: TGTGCCAGTATCTCATGGACTAGCAGGCCCGGGGAGCTGTTTTTT.

This chain joins TRBV5-1 and TRBJ1-1, with D maybe TRBD1 (5 bases). V was trimmed by 5 bases and J by 1 base, leaving 9 bases between them. CDR3 length: 13 residues. In germline, CDR1 is SGHRS, CDR2 YFSETQ. CDR3 in DNA: TGCGCCAGCAGACTGACAGAGAACACTGAAGCTTTCTTT. Translation gives CASRLTENTEAFF.

Concerning this clone: The junction and the germline gene differ at one end; a read error may be behind it. The chain recombines TRBV6-5 with TRBJ1-3; 7 nucleotides align to TRBD1. CDR1 is MNHEY, CDR2 SVGAGI, per germline. This CDR3 spans 15 amino acids. The CDR3 DNA is TGTGCCAGCACACAGGGGATTGACTCTGGAAACACCACATATTTT. Translated, it gives CASTQGIDSGNTTYF.

This chain connects TRBV27 to TRBJ2-7, with D possibly matching TRBD1 (6 bases). Germline V gives CDR1 MNHEY, CDR2 SMNVEV (reference sequence). The CDR3 has 12 amino acids. V lost 6 bases and J lost 3, with 9 bases in between. CDR3 region: CASRNRVYEQYF. In DNA, the CDR3 is TGTGCCAGCAGAAACAGGGTCTACGAGCAGTACTTC.

The V and J genes are TRBV2 and TRBJ2-7; D remains ambiguous. Germline-derived CDR1 and CDR2 are SNHLY and FYNNEI. V was cut by 3 bases and J by 3 bases, with 3 bases left in between. This CDR3 is built from 11 residues. The CDR3 DNA reads TGTGCCAGCAGTGACAGCTACGAGCAGTACTTC. Residues: CASSDSYEQYF.

The genes are TRBV29-1 and TRBJ2-5, with 8 positions matching TRBD1. After removal of 3 bases from V and 5 bases from J, the junction contained 5 bases not matched to a gene. Looked up from germline, CDR1 is SQVTM and CDR2 is ANQGSEA. This CDR3 has 13 residues. The CDR3 DNA reads as TGCAGCGTTGAGGACAGGGATCGGGAGACCCAGTACTTC. The encoded protein is CSVEDRDRETQYF.

The chain carries TRBV5-1 and TRBJ1-4; D is uncertain. Germline loops: CDR1 SGHRS, CDR2 YFSETQ. This CDR3 has 14 amino acids. The ends were cut back, 3 bases at V and 5 bases at J, with 11 bases in the middle. The CDR3 sequence is CASSSLGENEKLFF. The CDR3 DNA reads as TGCGCCAGCAGCTCCCTAGGAGAGAATGAAAAACTGTTTTTT.

The chain uses TRBV29-1 and TRBJ1-5; D gene uncertain. Germline V gene lookup returns CDR1 SQVTM and CDR2 ANQGSEA. Trimming took off 4 bases at V and 0 bases at J, with 7 bases between the two ends. CDR3 length: 13 residues. The DNA for the CDR3 is TGCAGCGTTGCGACGGGTAGCAATCAGCCCCAGCATTTT. Amino acid sequence: CSVATGSNQPQHF.

V gene TRBV5-1 combines with J gene TRBJ2-2; D gene unclear. Trimming removed 0 bases at V and 2 bases at J, with 11 bases between. The CDR3 is made up of 16 amino acids. The germline V gene has CDR1 SGHRS and CDR2 YFSETQ. Here the CDR3 DNA reads TGCGCCAGCAGCTTGGGGGTAGCCAGAAACACCGGGGAGCTGTTTTTT. As protein: CASSLGVARNTGELFF.

The chain has TRBV11-2 and TRBJ2-3; D gene unclear. V was cut by 1 base and J by 6 bases, with 5 bases left in between. Looked up from germline, CDR1 is SGHAT and CDR2 is FQNNGV. This CDR3 contains 12 residues. DNA of the CDR3: TGTGCCAGCAGCTTAGGCGAGGATACGCAGTATTTT. Amino acid sequence: CASSLGEDTQYF. The full variable domain, rest sourced from reference TRBV11-2 and TRBJ2-3, is EAGVAQSPRYKIIEKRQSVAFWCNPISGHATLYWYQQILGQGPKLLIQFQNNGVVDDSQLPKDRFSAERLKGVDSTLKIQPAKLEDSAVYLCASSLGEDTQYFGPGTRLTVL.

The chain joins TRBV4-1 to TRBJ1-4; TRBD1 matches at 7 bases. The CDR3 contains 14 residues. Germline V lookup: CDR1 MGHRA, CDR2 YSYEKL. V shed 5 bases and J 7 bases; nucleotides not matched to a gene: 7. The CDR3 nucleotides read TGCGCCAGCAGCAAACAGGGGCTGATTGAAAAACTGTTTTTT. Amino acid sequence: CASSKQGLIEKLFF.

The rearrangement links TRBV30 to TRBJ1-1, with D possibly being TRBD1 (6 bases). The CDR3 runs to 12 residues. Trimming left V 2 bases short and J 11 bases short, with 15 bases between. Germline V gene data show CDR1 as GTSNPN and CDR2 as SVGIG (reference sequence). As DNA, the CDR3 is TGTGCCTGGAGTACCACAGGGAGTGACGCTTTCTTT. Encoded protein: CAWSTTGSDAFF.

V and J are TRBV19 and TRBJ2-7; D is possibly TRBD1 (5 bases). V was shortened by 5 bases and J by 0 bases, with 11 bases between the two germline ends. Germline CDR1 and CDR2: LNHDA and SQIVND (reference sequence). The CDR3 has 14 amino acids. CDR3 sequence (DNA): TGTGCCAGTAGTGAGTTGGGGCACTCCTACGAGCAGTACTTC. Its protein product is CASSELGHSYEQYF.

The rearrangement joins TRBV2 to TRBJ2-5; 7 nucleotides match TRBD2. V was pared by 7 bases and J by 10 bases, with 9 bases of the junction left unmatched. CDR1 is SNHLY, CDR2 FYNNEI, per germline. The CDR3 has 12 amino acids. CDR3 in amino acids: CASTNIGGGQYF. The CDR3, as DNA: TGTGCCAGCACCAACATTGGGGGGGGCCAGTACTTC.

The chain is built from TRBV30 and TRBJ2-3, with D perhaps matching TRBD1 (7 bases). Germline CDR1 and CDR2: GTSNPN and SVGIG (reference sequence). Trimming took 8 bases from V and 7 from J, leaving 22 bases between them. The CDR3 consists of 14 residues. In nucleotides, the CDR3 is TGTGCCGGGGGGACAGAGGCGACTCTAAATACGCAGTATTTT. It encodes CAGGTEATLNTQYF.

The chain uses TRBV5-5 and TRBJ1-2, with TRBD1 matching 7 bases. V shed 2 bases, J shed 2 bases, and the junction held 6 bases outside the gene matches. CDR1 is SGHKS and CDR2 is YYEKEE in the germline V gene (reference sequence). This CDR3 spans 15 amino acids. The CDR3 DNA sequence: TGTGCCAGCAGCTTAAATTTAGGGGGCAACTATGGCTACACCTTC. It translates to CASSLNLGGNYGYTF.

V usage is TRBV5-1 and J usage is TRBJ2-3; 9 bases line up with TRBD1. With 8 bases clipped from V and 4 bases from J, the junction kept 8 bases outside the gene matches. The germline gives CDR1 SGHRS, CDR2 YFSETQ. CDR3 length: 14 amino acids. CDR3 coding DNA: TGCGCCAGTTCGAACAGGGGGCGAGCAGATACGCAGTATTTT. Translation: CASSNRGRADTQYF.

The chain joins TRBV7-2 to TRBJ2-1; weak D call: TRBD1 (5 bases). V gave up 3 bases and J gave up 8 bases, with 8 bases separating them. CDR3 size: 12 residues. The germline V gene encodes CDR1 SGHTA and CDR2 FQGNSA. The CDR3 protein is CASSLVGDEQFF. In nucleotides, the CDR3 is TGTGCCAGCAGCTTGGTAGGGGATGAGCAGTTCTTC.

This sequence joins TRBV6-4 and TRBJ1-2; D is perhaps TRBD1 (6 bases). V was trimmed by 6 bases and J by 4 bases, leaving 15 bases between them. Germline loops: CDR1 MRHNA, CDR2 SNTAGT. The length of the CDR3 is 14 residues. The DNA for the CDR3 is TGTGCCAGCAGGAGAGGGGGGGGCACCTATGGCTACACCTTC. Encoded protein: CASRRGGGTYGYTF.

The chain is built from TRBV4-1 and TRBJ2-1; TRBD2 matches at 14 bases. CDR3 size: 16 residues. Germline CDR1 is MGHRA and CDR2 is YSYEKL. With 3 bases clipped from V and 7 bases from J, the junction kept 5 bases outside the gene matches. The CDR3 region is CASSHWTSGGNNEQFF. DNA for the CDR3: TGCGCCAGCAGCCACTGGACTAGCGGGGGGAATAATGAGCAGTTCTTC.

The chain links TRBV28 to TRBJ1-4, with D possibly being TRBD1 (6 bases). The CDR3 loop spans 16 amino acids. V lost 4 bases, J lost 3 bases, and 15 bases lay in between. Germline V gene data show CDR1 as MDHEN and CDR2 as SYDVKM. Here the CDR3 reads CASSSPDRPANEKLFF. CDR3 nucleotide sequence: TGTGCCAGCAGTTCACCCGACAGGCCCGCTAATGAAAAACTGTTTTTT.